The clone carrying this T cell receptor (beta chain) has just a few counts. Investigators prepared the TCR beta libraries by applying iRepertoire HTBI primers and Arm-PCR of CDR3 regions. TCRdb fed the multiplex PCR reads into MiXCR, producing one record per CDR3 protein. Among 510,000 or so distinct CDR3 sequences listed, more than 10% were seen once. This entry belongs to a study of regulatory T cells in long-lasting Graves disease. Germline lookup yields CDR1 SGHTA and CDR2 FQGTGA. Trimming left V 5 bases short and J 0 bases short, with 11 bases between. This CDR3 is 14 amino acids long. The time point is: newly diagnosed GD, antithyroid drugs for less than 3 months. Making the TCR library involved RNA that had been extracted from PBMCs. A further study also used this sample, focusing on T cells in Graves' hyperthyroidism and ophthalmopathy.

The TCR comes from a woman aged 25 to 39 with Graves disease. The chain links TRBV7-3 to TRBJ2-7; D is ambiguous. This specimen consisted of peripheral blood mononuclear cells (PBMCs), obtained at new diagnosis, from a patient treated with antithyroid drugs. The CDR3 nucleotides read TGTGCCAGCAGCGCTAGTGGAAACTCCTACGAGCAGTACTTC. Protein: CASSASGNSYEQYF. The variable domain in full, with the rest retrieved from reference TRBV7-3 and TRBJ2-7, is GAGVSQTPSNKVTEKGKYVELRCDPISGHTALYWYRQSLGQGPEFLIYFQGTGAADDSGLPNDRFFAVRPEGSVSTLKIQRTERGDSAVYLCASSASGNSYEQYFGPGTRLTVT.